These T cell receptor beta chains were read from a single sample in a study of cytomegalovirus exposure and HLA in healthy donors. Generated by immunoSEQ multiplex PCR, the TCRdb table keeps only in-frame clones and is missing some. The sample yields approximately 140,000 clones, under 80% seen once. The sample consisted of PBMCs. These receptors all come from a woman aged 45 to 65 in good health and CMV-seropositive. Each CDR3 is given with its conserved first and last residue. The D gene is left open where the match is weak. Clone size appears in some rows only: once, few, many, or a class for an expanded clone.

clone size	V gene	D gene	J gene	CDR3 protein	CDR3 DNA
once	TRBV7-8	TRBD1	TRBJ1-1	CASSLLGGTGWVEAFF	TGTGCCAGCAGCTTACTTGGCGGGACAGGGTGGGTTGAAGCTTTCTTT
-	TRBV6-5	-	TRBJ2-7	CASSYSGGARYEQYF	TGTGCCAGCAGTTACTCGGGCGGGGCGCGCTACGAGCAGTACTTC
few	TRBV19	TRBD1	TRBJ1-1	CASSRRETGGVWGTEAFF	TGTGCCAGTAGTAGACGGGAGACAGGGGGAGTGTGGGGCACTGAAGCTTTCTTT
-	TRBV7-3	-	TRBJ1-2	CASSLSPIRETNYGYTF	TGTGCCAGCAGCTTATCCCCCATCAGGGAAACTAACTATGGCTACACCTTC
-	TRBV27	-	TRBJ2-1	CASSSSFNEQFF	TGTGCCAGCAGTTCCTCCTTCAATGAGCAGTTCTTC
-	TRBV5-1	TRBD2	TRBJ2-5	CASSFLSGGEETQYF	TGCGCCAGCAGCTTTCTCAGCGGGGGGGAAGAGACCCAGTACTTC
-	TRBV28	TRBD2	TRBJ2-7	CASSRVTSGRYYEQYF	TGTGCCAGCAGCCGAGTTACTAGCGGACGGTACTACGAGCAGTACTTC
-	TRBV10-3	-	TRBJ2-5	CAISVAREETQYF	TGTGCCATCAGTGTGGCCAGGGAAGAGACCCAGTACTTC
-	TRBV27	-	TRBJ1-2	CASSSQGAPAYGYTF	TGTGCCAGCAGTTCACAGGGAGCACCCGCCTATGGCTACACCTTC
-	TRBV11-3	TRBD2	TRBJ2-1	CASSVTSGVYEQFF	TGTGCCAGCAGCGTGACTAGCGGGGTCTATGAGCAGTTCTTC